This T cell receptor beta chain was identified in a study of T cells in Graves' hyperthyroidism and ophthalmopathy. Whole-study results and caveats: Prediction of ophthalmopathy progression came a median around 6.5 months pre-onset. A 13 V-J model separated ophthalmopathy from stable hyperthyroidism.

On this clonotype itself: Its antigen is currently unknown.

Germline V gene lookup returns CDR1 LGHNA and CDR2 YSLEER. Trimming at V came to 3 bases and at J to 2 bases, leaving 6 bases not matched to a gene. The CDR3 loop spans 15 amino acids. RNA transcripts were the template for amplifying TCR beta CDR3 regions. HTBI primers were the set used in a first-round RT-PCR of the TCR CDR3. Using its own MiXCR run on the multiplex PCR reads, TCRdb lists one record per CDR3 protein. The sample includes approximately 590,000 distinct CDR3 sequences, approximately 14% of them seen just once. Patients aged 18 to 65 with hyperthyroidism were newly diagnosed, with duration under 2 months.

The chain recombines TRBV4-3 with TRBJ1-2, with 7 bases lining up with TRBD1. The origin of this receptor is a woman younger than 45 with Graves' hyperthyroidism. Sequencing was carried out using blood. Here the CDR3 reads CASSHLGTANYGYTF. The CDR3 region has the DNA TGCGCCAGCAGCCACCTGGGGACAGCAAACTATGGCTACACCTTC.